These 28 T cell receptor beta chains share one sample of origin, sequenced in a study of siplizumab effects on memory and regulatory T cells (dated by TCRdb to between 2018 and 2021). The method behind the library was the immunoSEQ multiplex PCR assay. TCRdb obtained this table from immuneACCESS and retained in-frame rearrangements with V and J assigned. These tables miss some clones; where compared with another copy, unresolved V genes account for less than half of the shortfall, and the remainder is unexplained. The sample profile shows approximately 91,000 clones; 95% of them were found once. Clones ranked in the top ten supply about a fifth of the sample. Sequences were obtained from CD8+ T cells sorted from blood. These receptors all come from a human donor in good health.

This clone has a single count. The rearrangement links TRBV19 to TRBJ2-5; no clear D gene. The length of the CDR3 is 13 residues. CDR1 and CDR2 from the germline V gene are LNHDA and SQIVND (reference sequence). The V gene lost 1 base and the J gene lost 2 bases, with 5 bases spanning the gap. CDR3 sequence: CASSIGGQETQYF. Here the CDR3 DNA reads TGTGCCAGTAGTATAGGGGGTCAAGAGACCCAGTACTTC.

This clone was detected once. The chain employs TRBV28 and TRBJ2-1; TRBD2 matches at 10 bases. The J segment lost 10 bases and the V segment lost 7 bases, leaving 13 bases of the junction unmatched. The CDR3 loop spans 15 amino acids. Germline V gene data show CDR1 as MDHEN and CDR2 as SYDVKM. Here the CDR3 DNA reads TGTGCCAGCACCTTGGATCTAGCGGGAGAGGGGGAGCAGTTCTTC. Translating it yields CASTLDLAGEGEQFF.

This clone was recorded once. At the DNA level, this CDR3 is encoded by other sequences in the same sample as well. This rearrangement joins TRBV5-5 to TRBJ1-1; a possible D gene is TRBD1 (5 bases). Deletions cut 0 bases from V and 8 bases from J, with 11 bases between. Per the germline V gene, CDR1 is SGHKS and CDR2 is YYEKEE (reference sequence). This CDR3 contains 13 residues. The CDR3 coding sequence is TGTGCCAGCAGCTTGGGTTTAGAGGGGGAAGCTTTCTTT. Translating gives CASSLGLEGEAFF.

V gene TRBV2 combines with J gene TRBJ2-7, with 9 bases matching TRBD1. Germline V gene data show CDR1 as SNHLY and CDR2 as FYNNEI. There are 15 residues in the CDR3. The junction had 11 bases not matched to a gene; V was cut back by 4 bases and J by 7 bases. CDR3: CASSGLGTGRREQYF. For the CDR3, the DNA is TGTGCCAGCAGTGGTTTAGGGACAGGGCGTCGGGAGCAGTACTTC.

The rearrangement uses TRBV5-6 and TRBJ2-3; D not certain. This CDR3 comprises 13 residues. Germline-derived CDR1 and CDR2 are SGHDT and YYEEEE. With 4 bases removed from V and 4 bases from J, the gap between germline ends came to 10 bases. DNA for the CDR3: TGTGCCAGCAGCCCGAATGTGGCAGATACGCAGTATTTT. It is translated as CASSPNVADTQYF.

The rearrangement links TRBV9 to TRBJ1-2, with 10 bases aligning to TRBD1. This CDR3 is 15 amino acids long. Germline V gene lookup returns CDR1 SGDLS and CDR2 YYNGEE. V shed 4 bases and J 8 bases; nucleotides not matched to a gene: 11. The CDR3, as DNA: TGTGCCAGCAGCACTTCCGGGACAGGGGATTGGGGCTACACCTTC. This translates into CASSTSGTGDWGYTF.

This rearrangement joins TRBV5-6 to TRBJ2-7; D unresolved. The CDR3 runs 14 residues. V was cut by 3 bases and J by 3 bases, with 13 bases left in between. Per germline, CDR1 SGHDT and CDR2 YYEEEE. The CDR3 reads CASSSTARYYEQYF. The CDR3 region has the DNA TGTGCCAGCAGCTCGACGGCAAGATACTACGAGCAGTACTTC. Supplemented by reference TRBV5-6 and TRBJ2-7, the full variable domain reads DAGVTQSPTHLIKTRGQQVTLRCSPKSGHDTVSWYQQALGQGPQFIFQYYEEEERQRGNFPDRFSGHQFPNYSSELNVNALLLGDSALYLCASSSTARYYEQYFGPGTRLTVT.

This clone was observed a handful of times. V usage is TRBV19 and J usage is TRBJ1-5; D is undetermined. CDR1 and CDR2 (germline): LNHDA, SQIVND (reference sequence). The CDR3 totals 15 residues. V dropped 1 base and J dropped 7 bases, with 14 bases sitting between them. CDR3 protein: CASSIVPGSGQPQHF. The CDR3 DNA follows: TGTGCCAGTAGTATAGTTCCAGGCTCGGGACAGCCCCAGCATTTT. The whole variable domain, filled in from reference TRBV19 and TRBJ1-5, reads DGGITQSPKYLFRKEGQNVTLSCEQNLNHDAMYWYRQDPGQGLRLIYYSQIVNDFQKGDIAEGYSVSREKKESFPLTVTSAQKNPTAFYLCASSIVPGSGQPQHFGDGTRLSIL.

The chain employs TRBV27 and TRBJ2-1; TRBD2 matches 7 bases. From germline, CDR1 is MNHEY and CDR2 SMNVEV (reference sequence). There are 13 residues in the CDR3. Losses at the gene ends were 3 bases for V and 6 bases for J; bases not matched to a gene: 2. CDR3 nucleotides: TGTGCCAGCAGTTTGGCGGGAGCCAATGAGCAGTTCTTC. It is translated as CASSLAGANEQFF.

The chain links TRBV5-6 to TRBJ1-5; D is possibly TRBD1 (5 bases). Germline CDR1 SGHDT, CDR2 YYEEEE. The V and J ends lost 3 bases and 9 bases respectively, with 10 bases between them. This CDR3 region has 12 residues. The CDR3 DNA reads TGTGCCAGCAGCTCTGGGGGTGGGCCCCAGCATTTT. Protein: CASSSGGGPQHF. Looking up the rest from reference TRBV5-6 and TRBJ1-5 gives the full variable domain: DAGVTQSPTHLIKTRGQQVTLRCSPKSGHDTVSWYQQALGQGPQFIFQYYEEEERQRGNFPDRFSGHQFPNYSSELNVNALLLGDSALYLCASSSGGGPQHFGDGTRLSIL.

In nucleotides, the CDR3 is TGTGCCAGCAGCTTATCTTACGGGGAAGAGACCCAGTACTTC. It translates to CASSLSYGEETQYF. The chain uses TRBV5-4 and TRBJ2-5, with D possibly TRBD2 on 5 matching bases. Between the trimmed V and J ends, which lost 2 bases and 3 bases, there was a span of 11 bases. The CDR3 has 14 residues. CDR1 is SGHNT, CDR2 YYREEE, per germline (reference sequence).

The chain uses TRBV9 and TRBJ2-5, with D possibly being TRBD1 (6 bases). This CDR3 has 15 amino acids. V lost 3 bases, J lost 5 bases, and 17 bases lay in between. Germline assignment: CDR1 SGDLS and CDR2 YYNGEE. The CDR3 is CASSGAGATIETQYF. The CDR3 nucleotides are TGTGCCAGCAGCGGGGCAGGGGCGACAATTGAGACCCAGTACTTC.

The V gene is TRBV19, the J gene TRBJ1-1; D ambiguous. The germline V gene encodes CDR1 LNHDA and CDR2 SQIVND (reference sequence). This CDR3 comprises 17 residues. The V end was cut by 3 bases, the J end by 0 bases, with 17 bases between. CDR3 sequence: CASSMGREGMMNTEAFF. The CDR3 DNA reads as TGTGCCAGTAGTATGGGTCGTGAGGGTATGATGAACACTGAAGCTTTCTTT.

The gene calls are TRBV4-1 and TRBJ2-1; 9 bases align to TRBD2. There are 15 residues in the CDR3. CDR1 is MGHRA and CDR2 is YSYEKL in the germline V gene. The V segment lost 7 bases and the J segment 7 bases; nucleotides outside the gene matches: 11. As DNA, the CDR3 is TGCGCCAGCACCAAAGGGGCGGGAGGGGGGAATGAGCAGTTCTTC. Amino acids: CASTKGAGGGNEQFF.

The chain carries TRBV5-1 and TRBJ2-2; the D is unclear. This CDR3 is built from 13 residues. Germline CDR1 SGHRS, CDR2 YFSETQ. Trimming removed 6 bases from V and 6 bases from J, with 12 bases in between. The CDR3 bases are TGCGCCAGCACCCACAATGGGCCCGGGGAGCTGTTTTTT. It specifies CASTHNGPGELFF.

The chain links TRBV5-5 to TRBJ2-7; TRBD1 aligns across 8 bases. The ends lost 4 bases at V and 4 bases at J; junction bases unmatched: 13. CDR3 size: 16 residues. From germline, CDR1 is SGHKS and CDR2 YYEKEE (reference sequence). The CDR3, as DNA: TGTGCCAGCAGCCAAAGTCCCGGTGACAGGGGTTACGAGCAGTACTTC. Encoded protein: CASSQSPGDRGYEQYF.

The gene calls are TRBV7-9 and TRBJ2-3; 7 bases map to TRBD2. The CDR3 totals 18 residues. The V gene end was trimmed by 2 bases and the J gene end by 2 bases; junction bases not matched to a gene: 13. CDR1 and CDR2 from the germline V gene are SEHNR and FQNEAQ (reference sequence). CDR3 coding DNA: TGTGCCAGCAGCTTATTAACTAGCGCCGTATGGGCCACAGATACGCAGTATTTT. The encoded protein is CASSLLTSAVWATDTQYF.

This chain uses TRBV7-6 with TRBJ2-7; D may correspond to TRBD1 or TRBD2 (5 bases each). Trimming stripped 5 bases from V and 3 bases from J, with 17 bases between. This CDR3 is built from 15 residues. Germline CDR1 reads SGHVS; CDR2 reads FNYEAQ. CDR3 residues: CASSLYGTANYEQYF. The CDR3 DNA sequence: TGTGCCAGCAGCCTCTACGGGACGGCCAACTACGAGCAGTACTTC.

The chain links TRBV6-6 to TRBJ2-7; D is ambiguous. Germline V lookup: CDR1 MNHNY, CDR2 SVGAGI (reference sequence). The germline V and J ends were trimmed by 0 bases and 3 bases, with 6 bases remaining between them. The CDR3 is 13 residues long. The CDR3 spells CASSYSANYEQYF. Written as DNA, the CDR3 is TGTGCCAGCAGTTACTCGGCAAACTACGAGCAGTACTTC.

The gene calls are TRBV27 and TRBJ2-7; 7 bases fit TRBD1. The V gene end was trimmed by 5 bases and the J gene end by 1 base; junction bases not matched to a gene: 14. This CDR3 is built from 17 residues. Germline CDR1 and CDR2: MNHEY and SMNVEV (reference sequence). The DNA of the CDR3 is TGTGCCAGCAGTCTTACCGCCGGGACAGCAAGGTCCTACGAGCAGTACTTC. It yields the protein CASSLTAGTARSYEQYF.

The chain carries TRBV5-4 and TRBJ1-1, with D possibly TRBD1 on 6 matching bases. From germline, CDR1 is SGHNT and CDR2 YYREEE (reference sequence). The CDR3 consists of 14 residues. Trimming took 0 bases from V and 5 from J, leaving 11 bases between them. The CDR3, as DNA: TGTGCCAGCAGCTTGGCTCAGAGGGGGACTGAAGCTTTCTTT. Its protein product is CASSLAQRGTEAFF.

The rearrangement links TRBV28 to TRBJ1-5, with 10 bases matching TRBD1. Germline CDR1 is MDHEN and CDR2 is SYDVKM. Germline trimming cut 3 bases from V and 6 bases from J; bases unmatched to any gene: 14. The CDR3 has 18 amino acids. The CDR3 DNA follows: TGTGCCAGCAGTTTTTCACCTGGGACAGGGGTGATAAGTCAGCCCCAGCATTTT. The encoded protein is CASSFSPGTGVISQPQHF.

This clone was recorded a few times. The CDR3 DNA sequence: TGTGCCAGCAGCCAATTTACTAGCGGGAATGAGCAGTTCTTC. Protein product: CASSQFTSGNEQFF. This chain links TRBV16 with TRBJ2-1; 9 bases match TRBD2. The CDR3 spans 14 residues. CDR1 and CDR2 from the germline V gene are KGHSY and FQNENV. V lost 1 base to trimming and J lost 7 bases; unmatched junction nucleotides: 2.

This clone was picked up one time. This chain joins TRBV7-2 and TRBJ2-1, with TRBD2 matching over 10 bases. From germline, CDR1 is SGHTA and CDR2 FQGNSA. V lost 3 bases and J lost 7; bases outside the gene matches: 9. This CDR3 comprises 16 residues. Written as DNA, the CDR3 is TGTGCCAGCAGCTTTGGAGCGGGACTAGCGTCAAATGAGCAGTTCTTC. Its translation is CASSFGAGLASNEQFF.

The gene calls are TRBV5-4 and TRBJ1-4; 9 bases match TRBD1. The germline gives CDR1 SGHNT, CDR2 YYREEE (reference sequence). The V gene end was trimmed by 4 bases and the J gene end by 8 bases; junction bases not matched to a gene: 12. CDR3 size: 16 residues. CDR3 protein: CASSLMPGQGGEKLFF. The DNA of the CDR3 is TGTGCCAGCAGCCTTATGCCGGGACAGGGCGGCGAAAAACTGTTTTTT. The whole variable domain, filled in from reference TRBV5-4 and TRBJ1-4, reads ETGVTQSPTHLIKTRGQQVTLRCSSQSGHNTVSWYQQALGQGPQFIFQYYREEENGRGNFPPRFSGLQFPNYSSELNVNALELDDSALYLCASSLMPGQGGEKLFFGSGTQLSVL.

The chain has TRBV27 and TRBJ2-1, with D possibly being TRBD2 (5 bases). With 0 bases removed from V and 3 bases from J, the gap between germline ends came to 9 bases. The CDR3 is 15 residues long. The germline V gene has CDR1 MNHEY and CDR2 SMNVEV (reference sequence). CDR3 sequence: CASSLSGSNYNEQFF. Written as DNA, the CDR3 is TGTGCCAGCAGTTTATCGGGGAGCAACTACAATGAGCAGTTCTTC.

The rearrangement links TRBV7-9 to TRBJ2-1; D is perhaps TRBD1 or TRBD2 (5 bases each). CDR1 is SEHNR and CDR2 is FQNEAQ in the germline V gene (reference sequence). V was clipped by 5 bases and J by 3 bases, with 17 bases between them. The CDR3 runs to 16 residues. The CDR3 loop reads CASSQPEGPSYNEQFF. DNA of the CDR3: TGTGCCAGCAGCCAACCCGAGGGGCCTAGCTACAATGAGCAGTTCTTC.

The chain carries TRBV7-3 and TRBJ2-6; TRBD2 might be the D (5 bases). Trimming pared 3 bases from V and 4 bases from J, leaving 7 bases between. The germline V gene encodes CDR1 SGHTA and CDR2 FQGTGA. The CDR3 runs 14 residues. The CDR3 spells CASSFSGGANVLTF. The CDR3 DNA reads as TGTGCCAGCAGCTTCTCGGGAGGGGCCAACGTCCTGACTTTC.